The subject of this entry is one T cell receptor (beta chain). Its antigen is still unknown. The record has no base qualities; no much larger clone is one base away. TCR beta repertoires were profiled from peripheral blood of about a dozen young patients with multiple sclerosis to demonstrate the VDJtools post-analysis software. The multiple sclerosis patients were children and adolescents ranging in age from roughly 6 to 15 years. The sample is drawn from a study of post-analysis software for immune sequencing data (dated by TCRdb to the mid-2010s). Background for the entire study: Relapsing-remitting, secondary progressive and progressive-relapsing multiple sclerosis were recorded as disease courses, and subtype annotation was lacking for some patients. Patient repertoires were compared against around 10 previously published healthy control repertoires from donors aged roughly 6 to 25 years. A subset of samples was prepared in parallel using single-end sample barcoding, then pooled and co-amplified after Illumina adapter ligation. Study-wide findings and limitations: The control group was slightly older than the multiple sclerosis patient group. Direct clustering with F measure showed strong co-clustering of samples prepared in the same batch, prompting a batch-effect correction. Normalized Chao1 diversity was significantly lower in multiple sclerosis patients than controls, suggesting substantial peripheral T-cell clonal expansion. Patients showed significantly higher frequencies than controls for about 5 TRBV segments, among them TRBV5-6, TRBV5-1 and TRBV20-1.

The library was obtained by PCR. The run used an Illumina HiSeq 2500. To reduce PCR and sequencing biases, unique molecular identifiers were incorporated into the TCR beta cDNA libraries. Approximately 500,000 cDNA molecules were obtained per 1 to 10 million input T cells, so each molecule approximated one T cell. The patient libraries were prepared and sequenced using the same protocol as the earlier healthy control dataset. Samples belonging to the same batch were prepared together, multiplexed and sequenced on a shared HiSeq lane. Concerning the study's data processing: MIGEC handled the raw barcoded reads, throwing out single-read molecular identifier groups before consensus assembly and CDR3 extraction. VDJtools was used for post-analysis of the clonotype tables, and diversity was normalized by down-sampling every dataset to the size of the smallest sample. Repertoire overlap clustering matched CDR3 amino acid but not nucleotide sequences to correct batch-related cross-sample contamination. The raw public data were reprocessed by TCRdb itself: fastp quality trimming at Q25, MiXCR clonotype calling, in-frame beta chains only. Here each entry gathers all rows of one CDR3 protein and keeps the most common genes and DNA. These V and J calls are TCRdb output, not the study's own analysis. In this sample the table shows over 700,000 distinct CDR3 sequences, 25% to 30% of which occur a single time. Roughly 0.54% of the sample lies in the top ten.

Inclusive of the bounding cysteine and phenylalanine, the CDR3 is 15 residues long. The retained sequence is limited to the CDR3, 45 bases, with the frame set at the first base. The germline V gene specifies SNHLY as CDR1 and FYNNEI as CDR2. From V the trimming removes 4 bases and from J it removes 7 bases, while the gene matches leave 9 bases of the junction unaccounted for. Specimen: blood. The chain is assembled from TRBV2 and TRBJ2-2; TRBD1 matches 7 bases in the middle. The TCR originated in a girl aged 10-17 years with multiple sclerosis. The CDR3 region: CASSVQGNFGGELFF. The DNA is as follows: TGTGCCAGCAGTGTACAGGGGAATTTTGGCGGGGAGCTGTTTTTT.